A selection of T cell receptor beta chains follows, all from one sample in a study of identifying expanded T cells in peripheral blood. This table comes from immunoSEQ multiplex PCR, and its TCRdb copy is limited to in-frame clones, with some not included. The sample shows approximately 79,000 clones, roughly 90% of them seen only once. Input material: blood. The receptors come from a person between 18 and 75 years old in good health. Both conserved end residues are part of each CDR3. A D gene is named only where the DNA matches it firmly. Rows give clone size only sometimes, using once, few, many, or a class for an expanded clone.

CDR3 DNA | CDR3 protein | D gene | J gene | V gene | clone size
TGTGCCAGCCCGACAGGGGGCCCTACGGATGAGCAGTTCTTC | CASPTGGPTDEQFF | TRBD1 | TRBJ2-1 | TRBV9 | -
TGTGCCAGCAGTTACGGAGGGGCTACAACCTACGAGCAGTACTTC | CASSYGGATTYEQYF | - | TRBJ2-7 | TRBV6-5 | -
TGTGCCAGCTCACCAGCGGGACAAACGAACACCGGGGAGCTGTTTTTT | CASSPAGQTNTGELFF | - | TRBJ2-2 | TRBV18 | -
TGTGCCAGCGGGACGCGGGGAGTTAATGAAAAACTGTTTTTT | CASGTRGVNEKLFF | - | TRBJ1-4 | TRBV6-5 | -
TGTGCCAGCAGCTTAATCGGACAGGGGACAGATACGCAGTATTTT | CASSLIGQGTDTQYF | TRBD1 | TRBJ2-3 | TRBV7-2 | -
TGTGCCAGCAGTTTGGGCAGGGCGAACACCGGGGAGCTGTTTTTT | CASSLGRANTGELFF | - | TRBJ2-2 | TRBV28 | once
TGCAGTTGGCTAGGGGGCGGTCCCCAGTATTTT | CSWLGGGPQYF | TRBD1 | TRBJ2-3 | TRBV20-1 | -
TGTGCCAGCAGTTACCGCGGCTACGAGCAGTACTTC | CASSYRGYEQYF | - | TRBJ2-7 | TRBV6-5 | -
TGTGCCAGCAGTTTGGGGAGGGCCCGAGAGACCCAGTACTTC | CASSLGRARETQYF | TRBD2 | TRBJ2-5 | TRBV28 | -
TGTGCCAGTAGTCGAGCCACCCAGCGGGGGGTTGATGAGCAGTTCTTC | CASSRATQRGVDEQFF | TRBD2 | TRBJ2-1 | TRBV19 | -
TGTGCCAGTAGTATAGAAGGGGACAGTTCAGAGTCCGAGCAGTACTTC | CASSIEGDSSESEQYF | TRBD1 | TRBJ2-7 | TRBV19 | -
TGCAGCGTACGCCGGACAGGCGATAACACCGGGGAGCTGTTTTTT | CSVRRTGDNTGELFF | TRBD1 | TRBJ2-2 | TRBV29-1 | -
TGCGCCAGCAGCCAAGTTTTAGGGGACAATCAGCCCCAGCATTTT | CASSQVLGDNQPQHF | - | TRBJ1-5 | TRBV4-1 | -
TGTGCCAGCAGTTGGCTAGCGGGCAACGAGCAGTACTTC | CASSWLAGNEQYF | TRBD2 | TRBJ2-7 | TRBV28 | -
TGTGCCAGCAGCTTGGACTTAGGGCGCGAGCAGTACTTC | CASSLDLGREQYF | - | TRBJ2-7 | TRBV5-4 | -
TGTGCCAGCAGAATCACTTCAGGGGGCCCCTTCTACGAGCAGTACTTC | CASRITSGGPFYEQYF | TRBD1 | TRBJ2-7 | TRBV11-2 | -
TGCGCCAGCAGCCAAAACCCGACAGGGGGCTTTGAAAAACTGTTTTTT | CASSQNPTGGFEKLFF | TRBD1 | TRBJ1-4 | TRBV4-3 | -
TGTGCTAGCATTGGACACGGGCGGGAAACGCAGTATTTT | CASIGHGRETQYF | - | TRBJ2-3 | TRBV12-5 | -
TGTGCCAGCAGCCCGCAGGGGGAACTTGGCTACACCTTC | CASSPQGELGYTF | TRBD1 | TRBJ1-2 | TRBV28 | -
TGTGCCAGCAGCTCCTTCATAACGGGACAGGGGACTGAAGCTTTCTTT | CASSSFITGQGTEAFF | TRBD1 | TRBJ1-1 | TRBV7-2 | -
TGTGCCATCAGCGGACAGGGCGATGAGCAGTTCTTC | CAISGQGDEQFF | TRBD1 | TRBJ2-1 | TRBV10-3 | -
TGTGCCAGCAGCTTAGATGGAAGAGGGACAAATGGCTACACCTTC | CASSLDGRGTNGYTF | - | TRBJ1-2 | TRBV7-2 | -
TGTGCCAGTAGTATAGATCAGGGTCGGGCGCAGTATTTT | CASSIDQGRAQYF | - | TRBJ2-3 | TRBV19 | -
TGTGCCAGCTCGTTCGCGGGAGGCGCGAACACCGGGGAGCTGTTTTTT | CASSFAGGANTGELFF | TRBD2 | TRBJ2-2 | TRBV18 | -
TGTGCCAGCCGCTTAGGTAATTCTGGGGCCAACGTCCTGACTTTC | CASRLGNSGANVLTF | - | TRBJ2-6 | TRBV2 | -
TGTGCCAGCAGGGAGCAAAGCTCCTACAATGAGCAGTTCTTC | CASREQSSYNEQFF | - | TRBJ2-1 | TRBV28 | -
TGTGCCAGCAGCCTGGCTAGGGAGACATTACGGGGTGAGCAGTTCTTC | CASSLARETLRGEQFF | - | TRBJ2-1 | TRBV5-6 | -
TGTGCCAGCTCACCGGGACCCAACTCTGGAAACACCATATATTTT | CASSPGPNSGNTIYF | - | TRBJ1-3 | TRBV18 | -
TGTGCCAGCGCTCAGGGACGTCCCACCAACTATGGCTACACCTTC | CASAQGRPTNYGYTF | - | TRBJ1-2 | TRBV28 | -
TGCGCCAGCAGCCAAGAAAGACAGGGCCTGATCGATTCACCCCTCCACTTT | CASSQERQGLIDSPLHF | TRBD1 | TRBJ1-6 | TRBV4-1 | once
TGCGCCAGCAGCTTTGGACAGGTCCAAGAGACCCAGTACTTC | CASSFGQVQETQYF | TRBD1 | TRBJ2-5 | TRBV5-1 | -
TGTGCCACCAGCAGAGATAGGAGGGGTTCACCCCTCCACTTT | CATSRDRRGSPLHF | - | TRBJ1-6 | TRBV15 | -
TGTGCCATCACGGCAGGGTTGGCGACAGATACGCAGTATTTT | CAITAGLATDTQYF | - | TRBJ2-3 | TRBV10-3 | -
TGTGCCTGGAGAAATTTGAACACTGAAGCTTTCTTT | CAWRNLNTEAFF | - | TRBJ1-1 | TRBV30 | -
TGTGCCAGCTCATACAGGGGCCCCTACGAGCAGTACTTC | CASSYRGPYEQYF | TRBD1 | TRBJ2-7 | TRBV18 | -
TGTGCCAGTAGATCCCCCCGTTTGTGGGATACGCAGTATTTT | CASRSPRLWDTQYF | - | TRBJ2-3 | TRBV19 | -
TGTGCCAGCAGCCAAGAGCTAGCGGGAGTTATAAGAACCGGGGAGCTGTTTTTT | CASSQELAGVIRTGELFF | TRBD2 | TRBJ2-2 | TRBV4-2 | -
TGTGCTGGAAGAAGGTCCCTTAATGAAAAACTGTTTTTT | CAGRRSLNEKLFF | - | TRBJ1-4 | TRBV30 | -
TGTGCCAGCAGCTTGGATCGGGGAGTGGGCTATGGCTACACCTTC | CASSLDRGVGYGYTF | - | TRBJ1-2 | TRBV5-6 | -
TGTGCCAGCAGTGAAAGGGCAGGGCCTCCCTACGAGCAGTACTTC | CASSERAGPPYEQYF | - | TRBJ2-7 | TRBV2 | -
TGTGCCAGCAGCCCCCAGGGGGGAGCGGGAGTCTACAATGAGCAGTTCTTC | CASSPQGGAGVYNEQFF | - | TRBJ2-1 | TRBV7-3 | -
TGCGCCAGCAGCCAGGGAACAGGGGGAGCCTCCTACGAGCAGTACTTC | CASSQGTGGASYEQYF | TRBD1 | TRBJ2-7 | TRBV4-1 | -
TGTGCCAGCAGCAAAAGGACCAGCTACGAGCAGTACTTC | CASSKRTSYEQYF | - | TRBJ2-7 | TRBV2 | -
TGTGCCAGCAGTTTTTTCCCCCAGGGGGGACAGCCCCAGCATTTT | CASSFFPQGGQPQHF | TRBD1 | TRBJ1-5 | TRBV28 | -
TGCGCCAGCAGCCAAGGTATCGGGGGCCGTGACCCAGATACGCAGTATTTT | CASSQGIGGRDPDTQYF | - | TRBJ2-3 | TRBV4-1 | -
TGTGCCTGGAGTACAGGGTATAATTCACCCCTCCACTTT | CAWSTGYNSPLHF | - | TRBJ1-6 | TRBV30 | few
TGTGCCAGCAGTGCCCACTACGAGCAGTACTTC | CASSAHYEQYF | - | TRBJ2-7 | TRBV25-1 | -
TGTGCCAGCAGCCAAATTAGAGGTGCCGACGGGGAGCTGTTTTTT | CASSQIRGADGELFF | - | TRBJ2-2 | TRBV14 | -
TGTGCCAGTAGTGCGTCACGCCAAGAGACCCAGTACTTC | CASSASRQETQYF | - | TRBJ2-5 | TRBV19 | -
TGTGCCAGCACCTCTTTAACGGGAAATTCACCCCTCCACTTT | CASTSLTGNSPLHF | - | TRBJ1-6 | TRBV27 | -
TGCGCCAGCAGCCGCAACCGGGACGCATCAGATAGTGAGCAGTTCTTC | CASSRNRDASDSEQFF | - | TRBJ2-1 | TRBV4-3 | few
TGTGCCTGGGGGGCAGTTTCTCCTACTGATTCACCCCTCCACTTT | CAWGAVSPTDSPLHF | - | TRBJ1-6 | TRBV30 | -
TGTGCCTGGAGCAGCGGGGGGGCCCGGGAGACCCAGTACTTC | CAWSSGGARETQYF | TRBD2 | TRBJ2-5 | TRBV30 | -
TGTGCCAGCAGCTTGGAGGCTGCGAACACTGAAGCTTTCTTT | CASSLEAANTEAFF | - | TRBJ1-1 | TRBV5-4 | -
TGTGCCACCAGCAGACCCCTAGCTCTCGAGCAGTACTTC | CATSRPLALEQYF | - | TRBJ2-7 | TRBV15 | -
TGTGCCAGCAGTCATCCCCCTGTCAAGGTTGACTATGGCTACACCTTC | CASSHPPVKVDYGYTF | - | TRBJ1-2 | TRBV28 | -